Sequencing of this T cell receptor beta chain was carried out in a study of blood T cell repertoires in COVID-19. Original processing methods: Quantification of nucleated cells was approximated via reference gene primer amplification. The assay was immunoSEQ multiplex PCR, and TCRdb's table has in-frame clones only and misses some. D and trimming were read from the DNA, whereas the V and J calls and clone size are those reported in that table. The sample lists roughly 150,000 clones, roughly 80% seen once, with roughly 8.3% in the top ten. V shed 5 bases, J shed 4 bases, and the junction held 5 bases outside the gene matches. Germline V gene sequence: CDR1 LNHDA, CDR2 SQIVND (reference sequence). This CDR3 comprises 14 residues.

The receptor comes from a man aged 55-75 years with acute or convalescent COVID-19. V and J are TRBV19 and TRBJ2-7; the match to TRBD1 covers 10 bases. Sample: peripheral blood. The CDR3 sequence: CASSPPGQGYEQYF. In DNA form, the CDR3 reads TGTGCCAGTAGTCCCCCGGGACAGGGGTACGAGCAGTACTTC.